This T cell receptor (beta chain) was sequenced for a study of response to subunit inactivated influenza vaccine. TCRdb analysed the RT-PCR reads with MiXCR anew, one entry per CDR3 protein. The top ten clones hold 13% of a sample with around 490,000 distinct CDR3 sequences, approximately 7.7% of them seen once. Study conclusions and caveats: Every seasonal influenza vaccination brings in few new T cells, the authors suggested.

Per the germline V gene, CDR1 is SQVTM and CDR2 is ANQGSEA. Trimming stripped 7 bases from V and 5 bases from J, with 14 bases between. This CDR3 is 13 amino acids long. This clonotype has ten or more counts. Its antigen is currently unknown. The origin of this receptor is a man aged 50 to 69 who received an inactivated influenza vaccine. The rearrangement uses TRBV29-1 and TRBJ1-4; D is possibly TRBD1 (5 bases). The sample here was PBMCs from blood, taken less than 30 months after vaccination. CDR3 region: CSARDRLNEKLFF. CDR3 DNA: TGCAGCGCTCGGGACCGACTCAATGAAAAACTGTTTTTT.